This T cell receptor beta chain was retrieved from a study of PD-L1 blockade in urothelial cancer. Study overall: Across blood samples, T cells had a median count of about 140,000. Study results and caveats: Tumor-associated clones in the blood of durable-benefit patients grew more at 3 weeks.

The protocol was immunoSEQ multiplex PCR, while the TCRdb copy is restricted to in-frame clones and leaves out a portion. The data show some 19,000 clones, 85% to 90% seen once. Germline lookup yields CDR1 SGHNT and CDR2 YENEEA. V lost 1 base, J lost 2 bases, and 4 bases stayed unmatched. The CDR3 extends over 15 amino acids. As for this clone: Its antigen is undetermined.

Locally advanced or metastatic urothelial carcinoma was diagnosed in the patients. V gene TRBV11-3 combines with J gene TRBJ1-1; the match to TRBD1 covers 7 bases. The TCR comes from a woman aged 55-75 years with urothelial cancer. Sequencing used PBMCs, obtained around atezolizumab (anti-PD-L1) treatment. The CDR3 region is CASSLGGTANTEAFF. CDR3 nucleotide sequence: TGTGCCAGCAGCTTAGGAGGGACAGCAAACACTGAAGCTTTCTTT. The variable domain in full, completed from reference TRBV11-3 and TRBJ1-1, reads EAGVVQSPRYKIIEKKQPVAFWCNPISGHNTLYWYLQNLGQGPELLIRYENEEAVDDSQLPKDRFSAERLKGVDSTLKIQPAELGDSAVYLCASSLGGTANTEAFFGQGTRLTVV.